This passage covers 3 T cell receptor beta chains from one sample sequenced in a study of blood T cell repertoires in COVID-19. Libraries were prepared by immunoSEQ multiplex PCR; TCRdb keeps only in-frame clonotypes and omits some of them. The sample has 200,000 to 300,000 clones, 75% to 90% seen once. Input material: PBMCs or T cells enriched from blood (not recorded which). These receptors all come from a woman aged 40 to 49 with acute COVID-19.

The chain is built from TRBV6-1 and TRBJ1-2; D gene ambiguous. CDR1 and CDR2 from the germline V gene are MNHNS and SASEGT. The CDR3 has 16 residues. V was trimmed by 0 bases and J by 5 bases, leaving 16 bases between them. The CDR3 DNA is TGTGCCAGCAGTGAAGCGCCTGGCCCAGAAAAATATGGCTACACCTTC. It specifies CASSEAPGPEKYGYTF.

The V call is TRBV7-9, the J call TRBJ1-2; no clear D. Trimming took 5 bases from V and 6 from J, leaving 4 bases between them. The CDR3 consists of 10 residues. CDR1 and CDR2 (germline): SEHNR, FQNEAQ (reference sequence). The CDR3 region is CASSLHGYTF. CDR3 coding DNA: TGTGCCAGCAGCCTACATGGCTACACCTTC. Full variable domain (outside the CDR3, taken from reference TRBV7-9 and TRBJ1-2): DTGVSQNPRHKITKRGQNVTFRCDPISEHNRLYWYRQTLGQGPEFLTYFQNEAQLEKSRLLSDRFSAERPKGSFSTLEIQRTEQGDSAMYLCASSLHGYTFGSGTRLTVV.

This clone was counted only a few times. This sample includes further DNA sequences coding for the same CDR3. This chain connects TRBV4-1 to TRBJ2-2, with a weak D call TRBD1 (6 bases). V lost 4 bases to trimming and J lost 1 base, with 7 bases between them. CDR1 MGHRA and CDR2 YSYEKL come from the germline V gene. The CDR3 is 14 amino acids. Here the CDR3 DNA reads TGCGCCAGCAGCCCGGGACAGAACACCGGGGAGCTGTTTTTT. Its translation: CASSPGQNTGELFF.